These 29 T cell receptor beta chains share one sample of origin, sequenced in a study of T cell repertoires in cytomegalovirus infection. TCRdb re-called the reads with MiXCR, one entry per CDR3 protein. The sample contains approximately 290,000 distinct CDR3 sequences, 20% to 30% of which appear only once. Sequenced: PBMCs. The receptors were sampled from a human donor in good health (CMV status not recorded). Some clones in this sample may be carry-over from other donors' samples.

The rearrangement uses TRBV7-2 and TRBJ1-2; the match to TRBD1 covers 10 bases. Germline CDR1 SGHTA, CDR2 FQGNSA. The CDR3 covers 14 residues. Trimming removed 4 bases from V and 7 bases from J; junction bases left unmatched: 6. The CDR3 DNA reads as TGTGCCAGCAGCTGGGGACAGGGGTTTGGTGGCTACACCTTC. The encoded protein is CASSWGQGFGGYTF.

The rearrangement uses TRBV19 and TRBJ2-1; D is unclear. The CDR3 has 13 residues. Germline CDR1 is LNHDA and CDR2 is SQIVND (reference sequence). Trimming cost V 5 bases and J 10 bases, with 15 bases left between them. CDR3 protein: CASSVGRSREQFF. CDR3 bases: TGTGCCAGTAGTGTCGGCAGATCTCGGGAGCAGTTCTTC.

This sequence joins TRBV7-2 and TRBJ2-3; unclear D gene. Germline values: CDR1 SGHTA, CDR2 FQGNSA. V was pared by 6 bases and J by 2 bases, with 15 bases between. The CDR3 loop spans 15 amino acids. The CDR3 nucleotides read TGTGCCAGCAGTCGATACGGGCTCTCCACAGATACGCAGTATTTT. Protein product: CASSRYGLSTDTQYF.

This clonotype was counted at least ten times. V is TRBV7-2 and J is TRBJ2-3; weak D call: TRBD2 (6 bases). Germline values: CDR1 SGHTA, CDR2 FQGNSA. Trimming left V 6 bases short and J 0 bases short, with 10 bases between. The CDR3 runs to 14 residues. CDR3 amino acids: CASRAGTSTDTQYF. The CDR3 DNA follows: TGTGCCAGCAGGGCGGGAACTAGCACAGATACGCAGTATTTT.

The chain combines TRBV20-1 with TRBJ1-6; the match to TRBD1 covers 8 bases. The germline CDR1 and CDR2 sequences are DFQATT and SNEGSKA (reference sequence). The trim removed 1 base at V and 5 bases at J, leaving 13 bases unmatched. The CDR3 length is 18 residues. CDR3 bases: TGCAGTGCTAGAGTAAGGTCGGGACAGGCCTATAATAATTCACCCCTCCACTTT. This sequence encodes CSARVRSGQAYNNSPLHF.

This clonotype came up a few times. The rearrangement uses TRBV6-1 and TRBJ2-1, with 11 bases that match TRBD2. The trim removed 9 bases at V and 4 bases at J, leaving 5 bases unmatched. The CDR3 has 14 residues. Germline CDR1 reads MNHNS; CDR2 reads SASEGT. The CDR3 reads CASTGTSGYNEQFF. As DNA, the CDR3 is TGTGCCAGTACCGGGACTAGCGGTTACAATGAGCAGTTCTTC.

In its sample, this clonotype was seen many times. The gene calls are TRBV7-2 and TRBJ1-5; a possible D gene is TRBD1 (6 bases). This CDR3 spans 14 amino acids. The V end was cut by 4 bases, the J end by 6 bases, with 13 bases between. Germline CDR1 SGHTA, CDR2 FQGNSA. The DNA of the CDR3 is TGTGCCAGCAGCTCCGACAGGATTGGTCAGCCCCAGCATTTT. It encodes CASSSDRIGQPQHF. Full variable domain (missing parts from reference TRBV7-2 and TRBJ1-5): GAGVSQSPSNKVTEKGKDVELRCDPISGHTALYWYRQSLGQGLEFLIYFQGNSAPDKSGLPSDRFSAERTGGSVSTLTIQRTQQEDSAVYLCASSSDRIGQPQHFGDGTRLSIL.

This clonotype was observed a few times. The genes are TRBV5-1 and TRBJ2-2; D assignment may be TRBD1 or TRBD2 (5 bases each). CDR3 length: 17 residues. The V end was cut by 1 base, the J end by 6 bases, with 19 bases between. Per the germline V gene, CDR1 is SGHRS and CDR2 is YFSETQ. CDR3 amino acids: CASSLQPGAVGPGELFF. The CDR3 bases are TGCGCCAGCAGCTTGCAACCCGGGGCGGTGGGACCCGGGGAGCTGTTTTTT.

The CDR3 reads CASRLGSTEAFF. DNA for the CDR3: TGTGCCAGCCGCCTCGGATCGACTGAAGCTTTCTTT. The chain has TRBV6-2 or TRBV6-3 and TRBJ1-1; no firm D call. Trimming pared 8 bases from V and 5 bases from J, leaving 12 bases between. The CDR3 has 12 amino acids. Germline loops: CDR1 MNHEY, CDR2 SVGEGT.

This clonotype was detected many times. The chain uses TRBV6-1 and TRBJ2-1; 11 nucleotides line up with TRBD2. The CDR3 has 18 residues. V lost 6 bases, J lost 5 bases, and 15 bases stayed unmatched. Germline CDR1 and CDR2: MNHNS and SASEGT. CDR3: CASSPFNGGTSGNNEQFF. For the CDR3, the DNA is TGTGCCAGCAGCCCTTTTAACGGTGGGACTAGCGGTAACAATGAGCAGTTCTTC.

This clonotype was recorded a few times. This sequence joins TRBV6-1 and TRBJ2-7; D is uncertain. Germline values: CDR1 MNHNS, CDR2 SASEGT. This CDR3 is 11 amino acids long. The V gene lost 5 bases and the J gene lost 5 bases, with 7 bases spanning the gap. CDR3: CASSRSHEQYF. The CDR3 DNA follows: TGTGCCAGCAGTCGAAGCCACGAGCAGTACTTC.

V gene TRBV7-9 combines with J gene TRBJ1-1; TRBD1 is a possible D gene (5 bases). The CDR3 spans 16 residues. V shed 5 bases and J shed 5 bases, with 21 bases lying between them. CDR1 is SEHNR, CDR2 FQNEAQ, per germline (reference sequence). CDR3 loop: CASSPRDGKTRTEAFF. DNA of the CDR3: TGTGCCAGCAGCCCCCGGGACGGCAAAACGAGGACTGAAGCTTTCTTT.

This clonotype was observed a handful of times. The rearrangement joins TRBV5-5 to TRBJ2-1; a possible D gene is TRBD2 (6 bases). CDR1 and CDR2 (germline): SGHKS, YYEKEE (reference sequence). Trimming removed 1 base from V and 13 bases from J, with 15 bases in between. This CDR3 region has 13 residues. The CDR3 loop is CASSLIVGGDQFF. Here the CDR3 DNA reads TGTGCCAGCAGCTTGATTGTCGGGGGTGACCAGTTCTTC.

This clonotype has a count of ten or more. The CDR3 reads CASRITGLGETQYF. CDR3 nucleotide sequence: TGTGCCAGCAGGATTACAGGATTAGGAGAGACCCAGTACTTC. This chain joins TRBV7-8 and TRBJ2-5; D might be TRBD1 (5 bases). V was trimmed by 6 bases and J by 4 bases, leaving 15 bases between them. Per germline, CDR1 SGHVS and CDR2 FQNEAQ. This CDR3 region has 14 residues.

The V gene is TRBV5-1, the J gene TRBJ2-1; TRBD1 agrees at 10 bases. The trim removed 4 bases at V and 8 bases at J, leaving 6 bases unmatched. CDR3 length: 14 amino acids. Germline-derived CDR1 and CDR2 are SGHRS and YFSETQ. CDR3: CASSRAGTGDEQFF. CDR3 nucleotide sequence: TGCGCCAGCAGCAGGGCCGGGACAGGGGATGAGCAGTTCTTC.

This clonotype came up many times. The chain has TRBV6-2 or TRBV6-3 and TRBJ1-2, with unresolved D. CDR1 MNHEY and CDR2 SVGEGT come from the germline V gene. Trimming shortened V by 0 bases and J by 3 bases, and 26 bases separated the two germline ends. This CDR3 contains 20 residues. CDR3: CASSYSVVRTDGAGDYGYTF. The DNA for the CDR3 is TGTGCCAGCAGTTACTCGGTCGTGAGGACGGATGGCGCCGGGGACTATGGCTACACCTTC.

This clonotype has only a few counts. The chain carries TRBV6-5 and TRBJ2-7; D might be TRBD2 (7 bases). The CDR3 sequence is 11 residues long. Germline V gene lookup returns CDR1 MNHEY and CDR2 SVGAGI. The V and J ends lost 5 bases and 12 bases respectively, with 14 bases between them. The CDR3 DNA reads as TGTGCCAGCAGTACGGGGGGCCGGACGTACTTC. This sequence encodes CASSTGGRTYF.

This clonotype was observed a single time. The chain recombines TRBV20-1 with TRBJ2-3; unclear D gene. The germline V gene encodes CDR1 DFQATT and CDR2 SNEGSKA (reference sequence). The germline V and J ends were trimmed by 0 bases and 0 bases, with 13 bases remaining between them. The CDR3 consists of 16 residues. The CDR3 loop is CSARDPGRPSTDTQYF. The DNA for the CDR3 is TGCAGTGCTAGAGATCCCGGAAGACCTAGCACAGATACGCAGTATTTT.

The V gene is TRBV19, the J gene TRBJ1-5; the D is unclear. CDR3 length: 15 residues. V lost 7 bases and J 0 bases, leaving 13 bases between the germline ends. Germline assignment: CDR1 LNHDA and CDR2 SQIVND (reference sequence). The chain's CDR3 is CASIRTANSNQPQHF. The CDR3 DNA is TGTGCCAGTATACGGACCGCTAATAGCAATCAGCCCCAGCATTTT.

This clonotype was seen repeatedly, ten times or more. The gene calls are TRBV6-1 and TRBJ2-3; D is undetermined. The CDR3 spans 13 residues. Per germline, CDR1 MNHNS and CDR2 SASEGT. Trimming removed 11 bases at V and 2 bases at J, with 14 bases between. CDR3 bases: TGTGCCCTACGAAGAGATTACACAGATACGCAGTATTTT. Protein sequence: CALRRDYTDTQYF.

This clonotype has more than one count but fewer than ten. The chain links TRBV19 to TRBJ2-7, with 8 positions matching TRBD1. Germline values: CDR1 LNHDA, CDR2 SQIVND (reference sequence). V shed 4 bases and J 6 bases; nucleotides not matched to a gene: 11. This CDR3 contains 15 residues. CDR3 loop: CASSTVQGAASEQYF. CDR3 nucleotides: TGTGCCAGTAGTACGGTCCAGGGGGCGGCGAGCGAGCAGTACTTC.

The chain carries TRBV28 and TRBJ2-2, with 9 bases that match TRBD1. V gave up 2 bases and J gave up 5 bases; unmatched junction bases: 9. Germline V CDR1 and CDR2: MDHEN, SYDVKM. This CDR3 comprises 17 residues. DNA of the CDR3: TGTGCCAGCAGTTTAAAGGCACAGGGGGCAGGAACCGGGGAGCTGTTTTTT. Its protein is CASSLKAQGAGTGELFF.

V is TRBV7-2 and J is TRBJ2-5, with 10 positions matching TRBD1. The CDR3 extends over 14 amino acids. Germline CDR1 SGHTA, CDR2 FQGNSA. Trimming took 6 bases from V and 5 from J; bases not matched to a gene: 6. CDR3 region: CASRLTGGGETQYF. Written as DNA, the CDR3 is TGTGCCAGCAGACTGACAGGGGGCGGGGAGACCCAGTACTTC.

The chain is built from TRBV3-1 and TRBJ2-2; the match to TRBD2 covers 8 bases. J was trimmed by 4 bases and V by 5 bases; bases with no gene match: 6. CDR3 length: 15 amino acids. CDR1 is LGHDT, CDR2 YNNKEL, per germline (reference sequence). The CDR3 protein is CASSTRTSSTGELFF. CDR3 nucleotides: TGTGCCAGCAGCACTCGGACTAGCAGCACCGGGGAGCTGTTTTTT.

The gene calls are TRBV29-1 and TRBJ1-4, with D uncertain. Trimming left V 1 base short and J 13 bases short, with 13 bases between. The CDR3 runs to 12 residues. Germline V CDR1 and CDR2: SQVTM, ANQGSEA. The CDR3 protein is CSVEVWYLGLFF. The CDR3 DNA reads TGCAGCGTTGAAGTTTGGTATTTGGGACTGTTTTTT. The full variable domain, rest sourced from reference TRBV29-1 and TRBJ1-4, is SAVISQKPSRDICQRGTSLTIQCQVDSQVTMMFWYRQQPGQSLTLIATANQGSEATYESGFVIDKFPISRPNLTFSTLTVSNMSPEDSSIYLCSVEVWYLGLFFGSGTQLSVL.

There are many counts of this clonotype. The CDR3: CASSYGQISYEQYF. The CDR3 DNA reads as TGTGCCAGCAGTTATGGACAGATCTCCTACGAGCAGTACTTC. V gene TRBV12-3 or TRBV12-4 combines with J gene TRBJ2-7, with TRBD1 as a possible D gene (6 bases). The CDR3 is made up of 14 amino acids. Deletions cut 4 bases from V and 0 bases from J, with 10 bases between.

The V gene is TRBV28, the J gene TRBJ2-7; TRBD2 matches 12 bases. CDR1 is MDHEN, CDR2 SYDVKM, per germline. The CDR3 has 19 residues. After removal of 5 bases from V and 0 bases from J, the junction contained 14 bases not matched to a gene. The DNA for the CDR3 is TGTGCCAGCAGTAACACCGGGACTAGCGGGTTAGAAGTCTCCTACGAGCAGTACTTC. Its translation is CASSNTGTSGLEVSYEQYF.

There are many counts of this clonotype. The chain employs TRBV7-2 and TRBJ2-1, with TRBD2 matching 13 bases. Germline V gene data show CDR1 as SGHTA and CDR2 as FQGNSA. The CDR3 is made up of 17 amino acids. V shed 2 bases, J shed 8 bases, and the junction held 9 bases outside the gene matches. CDR3 nucleotide sequence: TGTGCCAGCAGCTTATGGGGGACTAGCGGGACGGGCGATGAGCAGTTCTTC. Residues: CASSLWGTSGTGDEQFF.

V is TRBV19 and J is TRBJ2-1; 10 nucleotides match TRBD2. The length of the CDR3 is 14 residues. The germline CDR1 and CDR2 sequences are LNHDA and SQIVND (reference sequence). V lost 9 bases to trimming and J lost 8 bases; unmatched junction nucleotides: 10. In DNA, the CDR3 is TGTGCCAGGTCCCCACTAGCGGGACGGGATGAGCAGTTCTTC. Its translation is CARSPLAGRDEQFF.